This passage covers 17 T cell receptor beta chains from one sample sequenced in a study of CD8 T cells in ankylosing spondylitis (dated 2017 in TCRdb). Preparation of the library involved 5' RACE. Sequencer: Illumina HiSeq 2500. TCRdb took the public reads, trimmed them with fastp at Q25, ran MiXCR for clone calling and kept in-frame beta chains. CDR3 protein duplicates are merged, each entry listing the most common genes and DNA. For this sample there are under 130,000 distinct CDR3 sequences; more than 20% appear just once. The ten largest make up about 12% of the sample. The sample consisted of synovial fluid, either unsorted or a sorted T cell fraction (not recorded which). These receptors were taken from a male donor with ankylosing spondylitis.

V usage is TRBV19 and J usage is TRBJ1-6; no reliable D call. From germline, CDR1 is LNHDA and CDR2 SQIVND (reference sequence). This CDR3 is 11 amino acids long. V lost 0 bases to trimming and J lost 14 bases, with 5 bases between them. CDR3 in DNA: TGTGCCAGTAGTATAGACGGCACCCTCCACTTT. Encoded protein: CASSIDGTLHF.

The J gene is TRBJ2-3, the V gene TRBV20-1, with 12 bases matching TRBD2. Trimming at V came to 3 bases and at J to 0 bases, leaving 13 bases not matched to a gene. The CDR3 loop spans 19 amino acids. CDR1 DFQATT and CDR2 SNEGSKA come from the germline V gene (reference sequence). As DNA, the CDR3 is TGCAGTGCTAGTGTCCCTAGCGGGAGGGCTGGTTATAGCACAGATACGCAGTATTTT. This translates into CSASVPSGRAGYSTDTQYF.

The V gene is TRBV29-1, the J gene TRBJ1-1; D remains ambiguous. The CDR3 sequence is 12 residues long. Trimming took off 3 bases at V and 7 bases at J, with 12 bases between the two ends. Germline loops: CDR1 SQVTM, CDR2 ANQGSEA. The CDR3: CSVDPGRDEAFF. CDR3 DNA sequence: TGCAGCGTTGATCCTGGACGGGATGAAGCTTTCTTT.

This chain connects TRBV28 to TRBJ2-1; D possibly corresponds to TRBD2 (6 bases). This CDR3 has 13 residues. Germline V gives CDR1 MDHEN, CDR2 SYDVKM. V was pared by 8 bases and J by 2 bases, with 10 bases between. The CDR3 nucleotides read TGTGCCAGCCGGACTACAACCTACAATGAGCAGTTCTTC. It specifies CASRTTTYNEQFF. Looking up the rest from reference TRBV28 and TRBJ2-1 gives the full variable domain: DVKVTQSSRYLVKRTGEKVFLECVQDMDHENMFWYRQDPGLGLRLIYFSYDVKMKEKGDIPEGYSVSREKKERFSLILESASTNQTSMYLCASRTTTYNEQFFGPGTRLTVL.

The gene calls are TRBV18 and TRBJ2-7; no clear D. Germline assignment: CDR1 KGHSH and CDR2 LQKENI. This CDR3 spans 13 amino acids. The V gene lost 5 bases and the J gene lost 7 bases, with 15 bases spanning the gap. The CDR3 DNA follows: TGTGCCAGCTCAGACCCCGTCAGCTATGAGCAGTACGTC. It translates to CASSDPVSYEQYV.

This clonotype was observed once. V usage is TRBV29-1 and J usage is TRBJ2-3; the D is unclear. Trimming shortened V by 3 bases and J by 6 bases, and 13 bases separated the two germline ends. The CDR3 runs 13 residues. Germline CDR1 and CDR2: SQVTM and ANQGSEA. The CDR3 protein is CSVEVKWADTQYF. The CDR3 coding sequence is TGCAGCGTTGAGGTCAAATGGGCCGATACGCAGTATTTT.

In this sample, this clonotype turned up a few times. The chain carries TRBV7-6 and TRBJ2-3; D gene uncertain. The CDR3 runs to 13 residues. Germline CDR1 is SGHVS and CDR2 is FNYEAQ. V was shortened by 4 bases and J by 6 bases, with 11 bases between the two germline ends. Written as DNA, the CDR3 is TGTGCCAGCAGCTCCTTAGTGGTGGATACGCAGTATTTT. Translating gives CASSSLVVDTQYF.

This clonotype came up a few times. CDR3 protein: CASSESGEVTGELFF. For the CDR3, the DNA is TGTGCCAGCAGTGAATCAGGGGAAGTGACCGGGGAGCTGTTTTTT. This chain links TRBV25-1 with TRBJ2-2; TRBD1 is a possible D gene (6 bases). Per the germline V gene, CDR1 is MGHDK and CDR2 is SYGVNS. Trimming removed 1 base from V and 5 bases from J, with 11 bases in between. The CDR3 runs to 15 residues.

This clonotype has only a few counts. This rearrangement joins TRBV10-3 to TRBJ2-1; a possible D gene is TRBD2 (6 bases). The V gene's germline CDR1 is ENHRY and CDR2 SYGVKD. V was trimmed by 6 bases and J by 5 bases, leaving 11 bases between them. This CDR3 region has 13 residues. The CDR3, as DNA: TGTGCCATCAGATCTAGCGAGCACAATGAGCAGTTCTTC. It encodes CAIRSSEHNEQFF.

This clonotype was seen a handful of times. V and J are TRBV24-1 and TRBJ2-1; 8 bases line up with TRBD1. V was pared by 4 bases and J by 6 bases, with 7 bases of the junction left unmatched. CDR1 is KGHDR, CDR2 SFDVKD, per germline. The CDR3 is made up of 15 amino acids. In DNA, the CDR3 is TGTGCCACCAGTGACTTGGACAGGGTAGCCAATGAGCAGTTCTTC. Translation: CATSDLDRVANEQFF.

Many counts were recorded for this clonotype. The genes are TRBV5-1 and TRBJ2-1; 8 bases match TRBD2. Per the germline V gene, CDR1 is SGHRS and CDR2 is YFSETQ. This CDR3 contains 14 residues. V lost 0 bases and J lost 7; bases outside the gene matches: 3. The CDR3 protein is CASSLDGRVNEQFF. In nucleotides, the CDR3 is TGCGCCAGCAGCTTGGACGGGAGGGTGAATGAGCAGTTCTTC.

Concerning this clonotype: A much larger clone sits a single nucleotide away, making a read error possible. This chain links TRBV7-9 with TRBJ2-1; D is undetermined. CDR1 and CDR2 (germline): SEHNR, FQNEAQ (reference sequence). The CDR3 covers 15 residues. The CDR3: CTSSSTLSSYNEQFF. As DNA, the CDR3 is TGTACCAGCAGCTCGACTTTGAGCTCCTACAATGAGCAGTTCTTC.

This clonotype was seen ten or more times. The chain joins TRBV12-3 or TRBV12-4 to TRBJ1-1, with D perhaps matching TRBD1 (6 bases). Trimming stripped 3 bases from V and 1 base from J, with 9 bases between. This CDR3 has 14 residues. The CDR3 DNA follows: TGTGCCAGCAGTTTTTCAGGGGCGAACACTGAAGCTTTCTTT. Residues: CASSFSGANTEAFF.

This clonotype was counted only a few times. The genes are TRBV11-2 and TRBJ2-7; 12 positions match TRBD2. Per germline, CDR1 SGHAT and CDR2 FQNNGV. The CDR3 sequence is 17 residues long. With V trimmed by 0 bases and J by 5 bases, 8 bases remained unmatched. CDR3 region: CASSLEGLAGKENEQYF. The CDR3 nucleotides are TGTGCCAGCAGCTTAGAAGGACTAGCGGGAAAGGAAAACGAGCAGTACTTC.

The V gene is TRBV7-7, the J gene TRBJ2-5, with TRBD2 matching over 9 bases. The length of the CDR3 is 16 residues. Trimming took 4 bases from V and 4 from J; bases not matched to a gene: 10. The germline gives CDR1 SSHAT, CDR2 FNYEAQ (reference sequence). The CDR3 protein is CASSSLELAGSETQYF. The CDR3 nucleotides read TGTGCCAGCAGCTCTCTCGAGCTAGCGGGGTCAGAGACCCAGTACTTC.

A few counts support this clonotype. The chain joins TRBV20-1 to TRBJ2-7; 12 bases align to TRBD2. Germline CDR1 DFQATT, CDR2 SNEGSKA (reference sequence). With 5 bases clipped from V and 0 bases from J, the junction kept 8 bases outside the gene matches. CDR3 length: 16 residues. The CDR3 DNA sequence: TGCAGTGCTGCTTCCCAGACTAGCGGGAGCTCCTACGAGCAGTACTTC. Translated: CSAASQTSGSSYEQYF.

This clonotype was detected a few times. The chain carries TRBV12-3 or TRBV12-4 and TRBJ2-3; TRBD2 is a possible D gene (5 bases). V lost 0 bases and J lost 1, with 5 bases in between. The CDR3 has 14 residues. CDR3: CASSLASGTDTQYF. CDR3 DNA: TGTGCCAGCAGTTTAGCTAGCGGCACAGATACGCAGTATTTT.